These 12 T cell receptor beta chains came from one sample sequenced in a study of T cell responses to AZD1222 COVID-19 vaccine. The repertoire was sequenced with immunoSEQ multiplex PCR; TCRdb's copy has only in-frame clones and lacks some. The sample holds under 200,000 clones, approximately 90% seen once. The material was peripheral blood, obtained on day 0 of MenACWY control vaccination. The receptors come from an adult in good health.

The chain recombines TRBV5-6 with TRBJ2-5; 8 nucleotides match TRBD2. V shed 0 bases and J 5 bases; nucleotides not matched to a gene: 9. CDR3 size: 16 residues. From germline, CDR1 is SGHDT and CDR2 YYEEEE. This CDR3 is CASSLAGSGSWETQYF. The CDR3 DNA reads TGTGCCAGCAGCTTGGCGGGAAGCGGGAGTTGGGAGACCCAGTACTTC.

The chain carries TRBV7-9 and TRBJ2-1; TRBD1 is a possible D gene (6 bases). Trimming stripped 5 bases from V and 5 bases from J, with 10 bases between. The CDR3 contains 13 residues. CDR1 and CDR2 (germline): SEHNR, FQNEAQ (reference sequence). The CDR3 reads CASSHRTDNEQFF. CDR3 DNA sequence: TGTGCCAGCAGCCACCGGACAGACAATGAGCAGTTCTTC.

The J gene is TRBJ1-4, the V gene TRBV7-9; D is ambiguous. Germline V lookup: CDR1 SEHNR, CDR2 FQNEAQ (reference sequence). Trimming removed 2 bases from V and 4 bases from J, with 11 bases in between. This CDR3 region has 15 residues. The chain's CDR3 is CASSLSMRLNEKLFF. The CDR3 nucleotides read TGTGCCAGCAGCTTATCCATGCGTCTTAATGAAAAACTGTTTTTT.

The chain has TRBV30 and TRBJ1-1, with no clear D. Trimming removed 2 bases at V and 1 base at J, with 14 bases between. The length of the CDR3 is 15 residues. CDR1 is GTSNPN, CDR2 SVGIG, per germline (reference sequence). The CDR3 DNA reads TGTGCCTGGAGTCCCCCCTTTCGACCGAACACTGAAGCTTTCTTT. Residues: CAWSPPFRPNTEAFF.

The gene calls are TRBV18 and TRBJ1-6, with D unresolved. The CDR3 has 15 amino acids. Germline CDR1 KGHSH, CDR2 LQKENI. V was pared by 4 bases and J by 7 bases, with 14 bases between. The CDR3: CASSQKTPSNSPLHF. The CDR3 DNA sequence: TGTGCCAGCTCACAAAAGACCCCATCCAATTCACCCCTCCACTTT.

A single count supports this clone. The J gene is TRBJ2-7, the V gene TRBV5-4, with 8 bases identical to TRBD1. Trimming took 6 bases from V and 8 from J; bases not matched to a gene: 13. The germline CDR1 and CDR2 sequences are SGHNT and YYREEE (reference sequence). This CDR3 has 14 amino acids. The CDR3 protein is CASKGPGQGHQQYF. The CDR3 DNA sequence: TGTGCCAGCAAAGGTCCAGGACAGGGTCACCAGCAGTACTTC.

The chain joins TRBV13 to TRBJ2-1, with D uncertain. Trimming removed 2 bases at V and 9 bases at J, with 11 bases between. The CDR3 length is 13 residues. Germline V gene data show CDR1 as PRHDT and CDR2 as FYEKMQ (reference sequence). The CDR3 DNA reads as TGTGCCAGCAGCTTAATGCAGGTCGGTGAGCAGTTCTTC. Translated: CASSLMQVGEQFF.

The gene calls are TRBV19 and TRBJ1-2; 7 bases line up with TRBD1. The CDR3 length is 15 residues. Unmatched junction bases numbered 5, after V lost 0 bases and J lost 4 bases. Per germline, CDR1 LNHDA and CDR2 SQIVND (reference sequence). DNA for the CDR3: TGTGCCAGTAGTATAGATCGGACAGGCTTCTATGGCTACACCTTC. It codes for CASSIDRTGFYGYTF.

V gene TRBV9 combines with J gene TRBJ2-1; 10 bases fit TRBD2. Germline V lookup: CDR1 SGDLS, CDR2 YYNGEE. The CDR3 extends over 17 amino acids. V trimming: 0 bases; J trimming: 3 bases; junction bases outside the gene matches: 6. The CDR3 DNA reads as TGTGCCAGCAGCGTAGGCCGGACTAGCGGAAGCTACAATGAGCAGTTCTTC. Its protein is CASSVGRTSGSYNEQFF.

The V and J genes are TRBV30 and TRBJ1-1, with D unresolved. V lost 0 bases to trimming and J lost 4 bases, with 9 bases between them. Germline CDR1 reads GTSNPN; CDR2 reads SVGIG (reference sequence). CDR3 size: 13 residues. The CDR3 DNA reads as TGTGCCTGGAGTGTAATCCGAGGCACTGAAGCTTTCTTT. Its translation is CAWSVIRGTEAFF.

To note about this clone: Additional DNA sequences in this sample encode the identical CDR3. The rearrangement uses TRBV19 and TRBJ2-1; D not certain. Trimming took 1 base from V and 4 from J, leaving 5 bases between them. CDR1 and CDR2 from the germline V gene are LNHDA and SQIVND (reference sequence). The CDR3 runs to 13 residues. This CDR3 reads CASSIGLYNEQFF. The CDR3 coding sequence is TGTGCCAGTAGTATAGGGCTGTACAATGAGCAGTTCTTC.

The gene calls are TRBV5-8 and TRBJ1-3, with TRBD1 matching 7 bases. Per germline, CDR1 SGHTS and CDR2 YDEGEE. V lost 5 bases to trimming and J lost 4 bases; unmatched junction nucleotides: 12. This CDR3 contains 16 residues. CDR3 amino acids: CASRPRGGGLGNTIYF. Written as DNA, the CDR3 is TGTGCCAGCAGGCCCCGTGGAGGGGGCTTAGGAAACACCATATATTTT.